This T cell receptor (beta chain) was identified during a study of shared clonotypes between healthy human individuals. Profiling relied on immunoSEQ multiplex PCR, and the TCRdb table lists in-frame clones only, not all of them. This table holds a few million clones, approximately 95% found once. General study points: Donor clonotype sharing was expected to depend on sequencing depth. Relative to memory subsets, naive subsets generally showed larger estimated richness.

On this clone itself: The antigen is undetermined.

The origin of this receptor is a young man in good health. Some clones in this sample may be carry-over from other donors' samples. Sequenced material: naive CD4+ T cells from PBMCs. Specified subset: CD45RA+ positively selected.

CDR3 DNA: TGTGCCACCAGCAGAGATGTTTTCTCTGGAAACACCATATATTTT. The encoded protein is CATSRDVFSGNTIYF. V and J are TRBV15 and TRBJ1-3; D not resolved. The CDR3 extends over 15 amino acids. Germline CDR1 reads LNHNV; CDR2 reads YYDKDF (reference sequence). Trimming stripped 0 bases from V and 0 bases from J, with 6 bases between.